This T cell receptor (beta chain) was documented in a study of human T cells and chemical hapten exposure (dated by TCRdb to the early 2020s). In terms of the full investigation: The libraries were sequenced as a pool, and the TCR yield per sample differed mostly because of small variations in library volumes within the pool. Each blood RNA sample was used to sequence both TCR alpha and TCR beta chains. The study tracked peripheral blood TCR repertoire changes in vivo during primary and secondary sensitization to the hapten diphenylcyclopropenone (DPC) in alopecia patients.

There are many counts of this clonotype. The antigen this receptor binds is unknown. The sample holds no much larger clone one base away, and base qualities are not on file. The sample's time point, from its label and the paper: healthy volunteer bleed at 2 weeks. Total RNA was extracted from unfractionated whole blood collected in Tempus Blood RNA tubes. Four or five healthy volunteers served as TCR sequencing controls and were bled at day 0, 2 weeks and 6 weeks. The CDR3 sequence holds 15 residues, the cysteine and phenylalanine included. Solely the CDR3 DNA is kept, with 45 bases framed from the first base. The V end gives up 6 bases and the J end 6 bases, leaving 7 bases in the junction not matched to a gene. The library relied on RACE. The listed sequencing device is NextSeq 500. During library preparation, unique molecular identifiers were attached to individual cDNA molecules so that TCRs could be counted quantitatively and reproducibly. Concerning the study's data processing: A median of roughly 100,000 TCRs per sample was observed, with a range of 23,224 to 690,600. V, J and CDR3 annotation of the TCR reads was performed with the Decombinator software suite. For the PS versus PT1 abundance plots, all samples were subsampled to the same number of TCRs (28,000). Expanded TCRs were defined as absent before sensitization and observed at least eight times at the 2-week time point. Using fastp trimming at Q25 and MiXCR clonotype assembly, TCRdb reanalyzed the public sequencing data and kept in-frame beta chains. Each CDR3 protein appears once, grouped with its most common genes and DNA. V and J calls and clone size were set by TCRdb, not the authors. This sample gives about 130,000 distinct CDR3 sequences in total; 9% to 10% of them show up just once. Of the sample, roughly 1.6% falls within the top ten clones.

General study outcomes and caveats: No change with DPC sensitization was found in the number of TCRs above 1 in 1000 frequency, and no evidence of global repertoire structure alterations was found. After repeated subsampling, changes were observed in the strength of the expansion versus patch-test correlation and in the threshold at which the correlation became significant.

Sequencing used whole blood. The sequence is built from TRBV12-3 or TRBV12-4 and TRBJ2-1; 11 junctional bases match TRBD1. The clonotype originates from a male donor in good health. Some clones in this sample may be carry-over from other donors' samples. The CDR3 amino acid sequence is: CASRAPGQGGNEQFF. The DNA sequence is as follows: TGTGCCAGCAGAGCCCCGGGACAGGGGGGCAATGAGCAGTTCTTC.